Reported below is one T cell receptor (beta chain). The antigen remains undetermined. CDR1 is SQVTM and CDR2 is ANQGSEA in the germline V gene. The CDR3 is 12 residues long. These donors, healthy bone marrow donors, were studied. The data stem from a study of cytomegalovirus exposure and HLA in healthy donors. Study results and caveats: Later analysis revealed greater clonal expansion in HLA-associated TCR beta chains than in equally common others. In vitro experiments confirmed that a few CMV-associated chains were specific for CMV antigens.

It was with 60 Vbeta and 13 Jbeta primers that the PCR ran. Under the authors' procedure: Later work found 65 million to 90 million unique TCR beta chains, with about 10 million shared. The data were produced by immunoSEQ multiplex PCR, yet TCRdb's version contains in-frame clones alone and is incomplete. D and trimming were read from the DNA, whereas the V and J calls and clone size are those reported in that table. The table shows about 110,000 clones, with more than 60% occurring only once. Material for sequencing was PBMCs. The source is a man in his 60s in good health and CMV-seronegative. This sequence joins TRBV29-1 and TRBJ1-1, with D tentatively TRBD1 (5 bases). Here the CDR3 DNA reads TGCACTGCAATCACAGGGAACACTGAAGCTTTCTTT. Translation: CTAITGNTEAFF. The variable domain in full, completed from reference TRBV29-1 and TRBJ1-1, reads SAVISQKPSRDICQRGTSLTIQCQVDSQVTMMFWYRQQPGQSLTLIATANQGSEATYESGFVIDKFPISRPNLTFSTLTVSNMSPEDSSIYLCTAITGNTEAFFGQGTRLTVV.